This T cell receptor beta chain comes out of a study of blood T cell repertoires in COVID-19. Study background: Samples taken during acute and convalescent COVID-19 were collected in the United States, Italy and Spain. PBMCs, B-cell-depleted T cells, or T cells were the source of the cDNA or gDNA that made up the material.

Germline values: CDR1 SGHRS, CDR2 YFSETQ. This CDR3 contains 18 residues. The V gene end was trimmed by 1 base and the J gene end by 3 bases; junction bases not matched to a gene: 11. Original processing methods: How many nucleated cells were present was estimated from reference gene primer amplification. The table came from immunoSEQ multiplex PCR; TCRdb's copy has only in-frame clones and leaves some out. That table furnishes V, J and clone size, whereas the DNA furnished D and trimming. The sample lists roughly 260,000 clones; more than 60% were seen once. Sequences were obtained from peripheral blood. This clonotype was obtained from a woman aged 40 to 50 with active or convalescent COVID-19. This chain joins TRBV5-1 and TRBJ2-2; 8 bases map to TRBD1. The CDR3 loop reads CASSLKARGRLDTGELFF. DNA for the CDR3: TGCGCCAGCAGCTTGAAGGCCAGGGGGCGATTAGACACCGGGGAGCTGTTTTTT.